A selection of T cell receptor beta chains follows, all from one sample in a study of shared clonotypes between healthy human individuals. Only in-frame clones appear in the TCRdb table, and some are missing; sequencing was by immunoSEQ multiplex PCR. The repertoire holds approximately 600,000 clones, with 90% to 95% as singletons. Sample: naive CD8+ T cells sorted from blood. Receptor source: a woman aged 30 to 39 in good health. The CDR3 runs from the conserved cysteine through the conserved F or W. A D gene is named only where the DNA matches it firmly. Expanded clones get a size class; other rows say once, few or many, or leave the size out.

v_gene,j_gene,abundance,d_gene,CDR3aa,CDR3nt
TRBV2,TRBJ2-1,.,TRBD2,CASRELADPYNEQFF,TGTGCCAGCAGGGAACTAGCGGACCCCTACAATGAGCAGTTCTTC
TRBV9,TRBJ1-5,.,.,CASSVGREQNQPQHF,TGTGCCAGCAGCGTAGGAAGGGAACAAAATCAGCCCCAGCATTTT
TRBV5-1,TRBJ2-1,.,.,CASSSETSWDEQFF,TGCGCCAGCAGCTCGGAGACTAGTTGGGATGAGCAGTTCTTC
TRBV11-3,TRBJ2-2,.,TRBD2,CASSLIAGAEGTGELFF,TGTGCCAGCAGCTTGATAGCGGGAGCAGAGGGGACCGGGGAGCTGTTTTTT
TRBV5-8,TRBJ2-1,.,.,CASSIETPYNEQFF,TGTGCCAGCAGTATCGAAACGCCTTACAATGAGCAGTTCTTC
TRBV7-9,TRBJ2-1,once,.,CAVAESSYNEQFF,TGTGCCGTGGCGGAGAGCTCCTACAATGAGCAGTTCTTC
TRBV7-9,TRBJ2-3,.,.,CASSATRGATEDTQYF,TGTGCCAGCAGCGCCACCCGCGGGGCGACAGAAGATACGCAGTATTTT
TRBV6-1,TRBJ1-1,once,TRBD1,CASSPRTGMYTEAFF,TGTGCCAGCAGTCCTCGGACAGGGATGTACACTGAAGCTTTCTTT
TRBV29-1,TRBJ2-7,.,TRBD1,CSVVSTGIDEQYF,TGCAGCGTGGTATCGACAGGGATCGACGAGCAGTACTTC
TRBV5-4,TRBJ2-5,.,.,CASSLVEQETQYF,TGTGCCAGCAGCTTAGTTGAGCAAGAGACCCAGTACTTC
TRBV30,TRBJ2-7,.,.,CAWSLGTEQYF,TGTGCCTGGAGTTTGGGAACCGAGCAGTACTTC
TRBV13,TRBJ2-5,.,.,CASSKRTAGTPQETQYF,TGTGCCAGCAGCAAAAGGACAGCAGGCACCCCTCAAGAGACCCAGTACTTC
TRBV30,TRBJ2-2,.,TRBD1,CAWAPGGNTGELFF,TGTGCCTGGGCCCCAGGGGGGAACACCGGGGAGCTGTTTTTT
TRBV2,TRBJ2-1,.,.,CASRAAEEEFF,TGTGCCAGCAGGGCAGCCGAGGAGGAGTTCTTC
TRBV7-9,TRBJ2-7,.,.,CASSLETYEQYF,TGTGCCAGCAGCTTAGAGACCTACGAGCAGTACTTC
TRBV9,TRBJ2-7,.,.,CASSVDRETYEQYF,TGTGCCAGCAGCGTAGACCGAGAGACCTACGAGCAGTACTTC